Included here is one T cell receptor (beta chain) sequence, with context. The target antigen is unknown. These data originate in a study of Ad26.COV2.S vaccination and SARS-CoV-2 variants. Using immunoSEQ multiplex PCR, the repertoire was profiled, and TCRdb retains in-frame clones only, with some absent. The repertoire holds a few hundred thousand clones, with roughly 88% as singletons. The study's findings and limits: Possible underestimation of total T cell responses by the TCR breadth and depth analyses was noted.

Indicated treatment: some 19 received Ad26.COV2.S at low or high dose, single or two shots; 5 received placebo; per-sample allocation not given. Sampling was done on day 63 after the first vaccine or placebo injection. V lost 7 bases and J 12 bases, leaving 13 bases between the germline ends. There are 11 residues in the CDR3. Germline CDR1 MNHNY, CDR2 SVGAGI (reference sequence). The sample consisted of peripheral blood, taken in a trial of Ad26.COV2.S vaccine versus placebo. The J gene is TRBJ1-5, the V gene TRBV6-6; unclear D gene. This sequence originates from a person aged 18-65 years who received the Ad26.COV2.S COVID-19 vaccine or a placebo. CDR3 in DNA: TGTGCCAGCACGAGCCGCCGGCTCCAGCATTTT. Protein: CASTSRRLQHF.